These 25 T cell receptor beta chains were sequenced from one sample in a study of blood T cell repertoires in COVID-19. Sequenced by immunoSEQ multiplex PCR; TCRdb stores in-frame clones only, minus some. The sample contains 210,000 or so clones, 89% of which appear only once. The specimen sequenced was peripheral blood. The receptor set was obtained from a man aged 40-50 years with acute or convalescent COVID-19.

The CDR3 sequence is CASSLFGGYYSYEQYF. The CDR3 region has the DNA TGTGCCAGCAGTTTATTTGGGGGCTATTATTCCTACGAGCAGTACTTC. This sequence joins TRBV28 and TRBJ2-7; D is perhaps TRBD1 (6 bases). V was shortened by 1 base and J by 1 base, with 14 bases between the two germline ends. Germline V CDR1 and CDR2: MDHEN, SYDVKM. The CDR3 has 16 residues.

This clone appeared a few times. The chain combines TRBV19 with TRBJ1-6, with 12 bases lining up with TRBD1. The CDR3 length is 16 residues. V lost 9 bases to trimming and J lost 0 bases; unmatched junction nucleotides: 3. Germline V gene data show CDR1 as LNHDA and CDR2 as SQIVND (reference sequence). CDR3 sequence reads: CASRDRGLSYNSPLHF. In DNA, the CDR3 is TGTGCCAGCCGGGACAGGGGGCTCTCCTATAATTCACCCCTCCACTTT.

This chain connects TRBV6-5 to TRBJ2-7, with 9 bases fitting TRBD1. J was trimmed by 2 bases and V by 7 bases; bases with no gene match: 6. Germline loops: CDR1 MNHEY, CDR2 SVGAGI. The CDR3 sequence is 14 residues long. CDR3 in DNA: TGTGCCAGCACCGAAAGACAGGGGGCCTACGAGCAGTACTTC. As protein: CASTERQGAYEQYF.

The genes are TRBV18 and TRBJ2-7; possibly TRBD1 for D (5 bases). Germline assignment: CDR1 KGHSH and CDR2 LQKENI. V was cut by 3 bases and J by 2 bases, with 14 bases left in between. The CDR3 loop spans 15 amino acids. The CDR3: CASSPSPRAPYEQYF. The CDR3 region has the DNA TGTGCCAGCTCACCTTCCCCCAGGGCCCCCTACGAGCAGTACTTC.

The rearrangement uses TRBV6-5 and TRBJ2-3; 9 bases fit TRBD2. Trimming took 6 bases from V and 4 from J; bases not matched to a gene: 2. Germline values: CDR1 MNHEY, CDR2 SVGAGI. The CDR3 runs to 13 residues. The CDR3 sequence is CASSLAGSDTQYF. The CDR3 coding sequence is TGTGCCAGCAGCCTAGCGGGGTCAGATACGCAGTATTTT.

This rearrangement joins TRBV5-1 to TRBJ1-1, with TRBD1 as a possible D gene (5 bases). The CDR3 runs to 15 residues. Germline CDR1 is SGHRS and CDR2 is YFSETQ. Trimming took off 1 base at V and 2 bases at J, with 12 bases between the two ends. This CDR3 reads CASSLLGTANTEAFF. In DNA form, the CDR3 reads TGCGCCAGCAGCTTGCTCGGGACTGCCAACACTGAAGCTTTCTTT.

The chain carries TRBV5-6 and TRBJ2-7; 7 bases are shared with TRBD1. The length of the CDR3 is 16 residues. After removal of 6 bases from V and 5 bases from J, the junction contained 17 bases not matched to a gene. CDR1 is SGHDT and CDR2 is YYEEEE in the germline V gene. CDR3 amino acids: CASTPSRGSGGHEQYF. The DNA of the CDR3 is TGTGCCAGCACCCCCTCCAGGGGGAGTGGGGGACACGAGCAGTACTTC.

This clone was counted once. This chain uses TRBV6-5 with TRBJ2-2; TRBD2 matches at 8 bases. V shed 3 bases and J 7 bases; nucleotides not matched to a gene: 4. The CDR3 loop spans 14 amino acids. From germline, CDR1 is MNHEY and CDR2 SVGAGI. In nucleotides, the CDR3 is TGTGCCAGCAGTTATGGGGCGGGAGGCGGGGAGCTGTTTTTT. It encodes CASSYGAGGGELFF.

CDR3 in amino acids: CASSLTPDRAGGELFF. CDR3 DNA: TGTGCCAGCAGCTTGACCCCGGACAGGGCTGGCGGGGAGCTGTTTTTT. V and J are TRBV5-6 and TRBJ2-2; 8 positions agree with TRBD1. The germline CDR1 and CDR2 sequences are SGHDT and YYEEEE. This CDR3 has 16 residues. Trimming took 1 base from V and 7 from J; bases not matched to a gene: 9.

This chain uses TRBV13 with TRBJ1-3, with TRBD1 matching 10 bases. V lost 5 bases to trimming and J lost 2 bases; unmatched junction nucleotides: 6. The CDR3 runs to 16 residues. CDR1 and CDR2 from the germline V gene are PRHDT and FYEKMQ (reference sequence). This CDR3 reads CASSLGQGMAGNTIYF. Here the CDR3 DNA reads TGTGCCAGCAGCCTGGGACAGGGGATGGCTGGAAACACCATATATTTT.

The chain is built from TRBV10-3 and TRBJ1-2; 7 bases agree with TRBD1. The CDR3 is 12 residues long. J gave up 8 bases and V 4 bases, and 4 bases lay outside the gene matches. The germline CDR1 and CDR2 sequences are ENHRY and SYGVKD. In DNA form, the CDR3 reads TGTGCCATCAGTGCGACAGGGAACGGCTACACCTTC. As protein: CAISATGNGYTF.

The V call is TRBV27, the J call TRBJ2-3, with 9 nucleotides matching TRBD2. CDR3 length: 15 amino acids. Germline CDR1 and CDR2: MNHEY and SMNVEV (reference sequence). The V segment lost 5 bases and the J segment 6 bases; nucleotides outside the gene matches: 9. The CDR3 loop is CASSPGGGALDTQYF. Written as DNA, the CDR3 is TGTGCCAGCAGTCCGGGCGGGGGGGCCTTGGATACGCAGTATTTT.

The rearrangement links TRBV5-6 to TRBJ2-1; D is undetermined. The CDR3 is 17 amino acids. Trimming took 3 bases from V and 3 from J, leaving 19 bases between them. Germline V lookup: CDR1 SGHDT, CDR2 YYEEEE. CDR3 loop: CASSSHSLMLYYNEQFF. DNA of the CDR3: TGTGCCAGCAGCTCCCACTCTTTAATGTTGTACTACAATGAGCAGTTCTTC.

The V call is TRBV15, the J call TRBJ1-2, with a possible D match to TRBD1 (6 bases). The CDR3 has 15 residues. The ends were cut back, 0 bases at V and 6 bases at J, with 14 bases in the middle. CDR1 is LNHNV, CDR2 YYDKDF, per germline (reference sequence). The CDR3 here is CATSRDVAGADGYTF. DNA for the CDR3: TGTGCCACCAGCAGAGATGTGGCAGGGGCGGATGGCTACACCTTC.

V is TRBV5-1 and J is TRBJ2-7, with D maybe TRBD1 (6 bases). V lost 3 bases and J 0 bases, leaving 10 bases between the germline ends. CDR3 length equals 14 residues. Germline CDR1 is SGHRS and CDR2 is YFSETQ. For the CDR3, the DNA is TGCGCCAGCAGCTCCGGGACACACTCCTACGAGCAGTACTTC. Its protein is CASSSGTHSYEQYF.

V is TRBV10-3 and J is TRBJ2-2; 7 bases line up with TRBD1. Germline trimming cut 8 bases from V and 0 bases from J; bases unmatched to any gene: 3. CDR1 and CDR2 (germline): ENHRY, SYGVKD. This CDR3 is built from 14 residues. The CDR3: CAIGQVANTGELFF. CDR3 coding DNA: TGTGCCATCGGACAGGTCGCGAACACCGGGGAGCTGTTTTTT.

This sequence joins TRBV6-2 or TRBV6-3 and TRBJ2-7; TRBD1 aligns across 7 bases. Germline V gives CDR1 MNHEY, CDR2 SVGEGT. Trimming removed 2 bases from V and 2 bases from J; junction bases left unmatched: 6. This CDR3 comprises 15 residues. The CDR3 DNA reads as TGTGCCAGCAGTTACCAGACAGGGAAGACCTACGAGCAGTACTTC. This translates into CASSYQTGKTYEQYF.

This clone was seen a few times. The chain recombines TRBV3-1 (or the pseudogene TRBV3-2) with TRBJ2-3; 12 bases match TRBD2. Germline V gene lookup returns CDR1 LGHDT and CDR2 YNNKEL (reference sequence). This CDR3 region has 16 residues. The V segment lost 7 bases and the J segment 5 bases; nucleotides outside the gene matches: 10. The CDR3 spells CASTFTSGGIGDTQYF. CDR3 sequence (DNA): TGTGCCAGCACCTTTACTAGCGGGGGGATCGGAGATACGCAGTATTTT.

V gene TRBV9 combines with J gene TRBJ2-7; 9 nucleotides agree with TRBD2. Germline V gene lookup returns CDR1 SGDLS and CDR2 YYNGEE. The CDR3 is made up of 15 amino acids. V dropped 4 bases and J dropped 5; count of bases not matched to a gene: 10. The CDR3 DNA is TGTGCCAGCAGCTCCACCTCCGGGACTAGCCACGAGCAGTACTTC. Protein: CASSSTSGTSHEQYF. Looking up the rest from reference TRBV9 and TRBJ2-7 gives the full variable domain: DSGVTQTPKHLITATGQRVTLRCSPRSGDLSVYWYQQSLDQGLQFLIQYYNGEERAKGNILERFSAQQFPDLHSELNLSSLELGDSALYFCASSSTSGTSHEQYFGPGTRLTVT.

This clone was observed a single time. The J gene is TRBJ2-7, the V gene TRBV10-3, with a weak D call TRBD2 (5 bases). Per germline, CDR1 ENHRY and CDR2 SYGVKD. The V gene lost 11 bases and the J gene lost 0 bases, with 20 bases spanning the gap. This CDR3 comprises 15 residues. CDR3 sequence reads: CAVKGEPEGSYEQYF. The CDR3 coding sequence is TGTGCCGTCAAGGGAGAGCCTGAGGGCTCCTACGAGCAGTACTTC.

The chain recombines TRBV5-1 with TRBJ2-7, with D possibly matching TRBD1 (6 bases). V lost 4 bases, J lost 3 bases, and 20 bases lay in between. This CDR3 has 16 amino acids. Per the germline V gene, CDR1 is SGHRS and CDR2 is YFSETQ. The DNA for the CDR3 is TGCGCCAGCAGCCTGGCAGGGGCTCTGGCACTCTACGAGCAGTACTTC. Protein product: CASSLAGALALYEQYF. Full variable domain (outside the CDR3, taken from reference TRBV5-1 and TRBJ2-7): KAGVTQTPRYLIKTRGQQVTLSCSPISGHRSVSWYQQTPGQGLQFLFEYFSETQRNKGNFPGRFSGRQFSNSRSEMNVSTLELGDSALYLCASSLAGALALYEQYFGPGTRLTVT.

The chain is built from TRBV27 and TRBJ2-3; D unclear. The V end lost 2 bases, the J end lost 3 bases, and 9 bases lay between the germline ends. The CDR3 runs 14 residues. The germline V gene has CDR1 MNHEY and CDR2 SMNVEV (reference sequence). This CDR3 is CASSLSRSTDTQYF. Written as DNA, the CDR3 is TGTGCCAGCAGTTTAAGTAGGAGTACAGATACGCAGTATTTT.

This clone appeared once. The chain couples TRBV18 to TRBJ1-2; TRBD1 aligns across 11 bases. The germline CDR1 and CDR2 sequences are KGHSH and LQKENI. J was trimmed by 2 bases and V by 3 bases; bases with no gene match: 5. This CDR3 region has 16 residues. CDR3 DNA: TGTGCCAGCTCACCGGGACAGGGGGGGCTGAACTATGGCTACACCTTC. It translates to CASSPGQGGLNYGYTF.

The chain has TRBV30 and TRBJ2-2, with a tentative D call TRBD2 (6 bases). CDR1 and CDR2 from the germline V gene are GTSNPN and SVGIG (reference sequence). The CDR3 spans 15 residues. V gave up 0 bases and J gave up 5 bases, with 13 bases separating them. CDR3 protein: CAWSVPGAGTGELFF. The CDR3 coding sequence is TGTGCCTGGAGTGTCCCTGGGGCGGGGACCGGGGAGCTGTTTTTT.

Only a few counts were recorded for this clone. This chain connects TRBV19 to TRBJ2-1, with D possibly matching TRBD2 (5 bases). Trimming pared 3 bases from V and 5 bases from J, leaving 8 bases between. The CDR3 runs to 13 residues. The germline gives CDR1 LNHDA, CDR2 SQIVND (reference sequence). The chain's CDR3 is CASSIGLNNEQFF. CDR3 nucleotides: TGTGCCAGTAGTATTGGACTCAACAATGAGCAGTTCTTC.